This TCR beta chain was sequenced in a study of CD8 T cells in ankylosing spondylitis. TCRdb recomputed calls from the 5' RACE reads with MiXCR, one row per CDR3 protein. In the table there are roughly 160,000 distinct CDR3 sequences, about 9.9% of which are singletons. CDR1 is LNHNV and CDR2 is YYDKDF in the germline V gene (reference sequence). Trimming stripped 1 base from V and 11 bases from J, with 17 bases between. The CDR3 length is 14 residues. As regards this clonotype: Its antigen is not known.

Points from the study as a whole: Enrichment of disease-linked clones was reportedly significant in matched ankylosing spondylitis synovial fluid. What seemed typical of ankylosing spondylitis blood was a TCR beta motif built from several highly homologous variants.

The origin of this receptor is a male donor with ankylosing spondylitis or in good health (not recorded which). V usage is TRBV15 and J usage is TRBJ1-1, with D tentatively TRBD1 (5 bases). The sample was blood, either unsorted or a sorted T cell fraction (not recorded which). The CDR3 DNA reads as TGTGCCACCAGCAGAGGTGGGGAGGCAGGGTGGGCTTTCTTT. It encodes CATSRGGEAGWAFF. Full variable domain (outside the CDR3, taken from reference TRBV15 and TRBJ1-1): DAMVIQNPRYQVTQFGKPVTLSCSQTLNHNVMYWYQQKSSQAPKLLFHYYDKDFNNEADTPDNFQSRRPNTSFCFLDIRSPGLGDTAMYLCATSRGGEAGWAFFGQGTRLTVV.